This T cell receptor beta chain was captured in a study of response to subunit inactivated influenza vaccine. Study-wide results and limits: Each seasonal flu vaccination may recruit only limited new T cells, authors suggested.

Many counts were recorded for this clonotype. Antigen specificity is unknown. V was cut by 2 bases and J by 11 bases, with 11 bases left in between. The CDR3 loop spans 12 amino acids. Germline values: CDR1 SGHRS, CDR2 YFSETQ. TCRdb independently ran MiXCR on the RT-PCR reads; one entry per CDR3 protein. The table has some 500,000 distinct CDR3 sequences, 15% to 20% seen once. The sequence was obtained from a man aged 45-69 years who received an inactivated influenza vaccine. V is TRBV5-1 and J is TRBJ2-1; D call uncertain. Here the sequenced sample was CD4+ T cells sorted from PBMCs, taken about 23 months after vaccination. The CDR3 sequence: CASSFPDLQQFF. CDR3 bases: TGCGCCAGCAGCTTCCCGGACCTGCAGCAGTTCTTC. Full variable domain (outside the CDR3, taken from reference TRBV5-1 and TRBJ2-1): KAGVTQTPRYLIKTRGQQVTLSCSPISGHRSVSWYQQTPGQGLQFLFEYFSETQRNKGNFPGRFSGRQFSNSRSEMNVSTLELGDSALYLCASSFPDLQQFFGPGTRLTVL.